This T cell receptor beta chain was obtained from a study of graft-versus-host responses after intestinal transplantation. Study as a whole: Each of the recipients got a multivisceral, liver-intestinal, or isolated intestinal transplant. Each recipient received anti-thymocyte globulin induction, then tacrolimus and steroids for approximately three years. Study findings and constraints: Where graft-donor T cell macrochimerism was present, patients had high graft-versus-host to host-versus-graft clonal ratios in allografts. Levels of circulating GvH clones at their peak were associated with early post-transplant HvG declines.

On this clone: Its antigen remains unknown.

The CDR3 contains 16 residues. Trimming removed 5 bases from V and 0 bases from J, with 13 bases in between. Germline V CDR1 and CDR2: PRHDT, FYEKMQ (reference sequence). The assay was immunoSEQ multiplex PCR, and TCRdb's table has in-frame clones only and misses some. The sample yields some 93,000 clones, around 90% seen once. This TCR was recovered from a human donor who received an intestinal transplant. The source was unstimulated CD8+ T cells sorted from spleen or lymph node cells, collected before intestinal transplant. The chain employs TRBV13 and TRBJ2-2; D not certain. The CDR3 region has the DNA TGTGCCAGCAGCCCCCTAGGCATTGCGAACACCGGGGAGCTGTTTTTT. Protein: CASSPLGIANTGELFF.